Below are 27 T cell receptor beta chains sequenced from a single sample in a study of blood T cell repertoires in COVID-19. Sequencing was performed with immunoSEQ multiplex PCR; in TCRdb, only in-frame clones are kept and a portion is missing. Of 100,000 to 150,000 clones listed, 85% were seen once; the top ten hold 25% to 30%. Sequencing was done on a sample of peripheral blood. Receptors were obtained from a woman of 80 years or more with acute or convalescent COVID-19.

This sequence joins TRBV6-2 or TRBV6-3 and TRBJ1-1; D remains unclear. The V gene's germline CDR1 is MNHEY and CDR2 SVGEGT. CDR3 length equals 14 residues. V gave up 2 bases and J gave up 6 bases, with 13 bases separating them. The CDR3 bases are TGTGCCAGCAGTTACCTTACGGGGAAGGCTGAAGCTTTCTTT. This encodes CASSYLTGKAEAFF.

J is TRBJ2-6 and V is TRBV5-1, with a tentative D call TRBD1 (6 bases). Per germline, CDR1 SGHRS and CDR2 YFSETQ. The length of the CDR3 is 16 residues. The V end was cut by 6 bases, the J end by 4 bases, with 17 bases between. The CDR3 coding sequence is TGCGCCAGCACGATCAGGGGCGACACAGGGGCCAACGTCCTGACTTTC. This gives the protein CASTIRGDTGANVLTF.

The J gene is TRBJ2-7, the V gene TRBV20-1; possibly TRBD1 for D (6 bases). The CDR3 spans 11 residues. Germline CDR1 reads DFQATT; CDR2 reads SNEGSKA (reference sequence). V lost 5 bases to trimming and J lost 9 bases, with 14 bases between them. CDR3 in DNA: TGCAGTGCTCCCGGACAGACCGGGCAGTACGTC. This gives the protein CSAPGQTGQYV.

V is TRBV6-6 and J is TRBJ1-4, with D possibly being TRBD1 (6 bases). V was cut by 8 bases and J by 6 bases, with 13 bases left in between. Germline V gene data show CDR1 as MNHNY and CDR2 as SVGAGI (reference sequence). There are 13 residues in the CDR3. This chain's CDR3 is CASPGAKYEKLFF. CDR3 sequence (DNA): TGTGCCAGCCCAGGGGCAAAATATGAAAAACTGTTTTTT.

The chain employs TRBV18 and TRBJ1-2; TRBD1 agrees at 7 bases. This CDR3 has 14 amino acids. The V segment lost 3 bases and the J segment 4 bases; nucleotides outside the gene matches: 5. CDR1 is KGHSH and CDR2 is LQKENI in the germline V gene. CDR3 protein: CASSPGTAIYGYTF. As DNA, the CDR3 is TGTGCCAGCTCACCCGGGACAGCGATCTATGGCTACACCTTC.

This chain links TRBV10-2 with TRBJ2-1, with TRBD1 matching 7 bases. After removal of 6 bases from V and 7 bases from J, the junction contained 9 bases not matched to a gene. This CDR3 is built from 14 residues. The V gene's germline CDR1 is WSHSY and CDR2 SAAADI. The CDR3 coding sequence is TGCGCCAGCAGAAAAGGGACAGAGAAAAATGAGCAGTTCTTC. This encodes CASRKGTEKNEQFF.

The CDR3 DNA follows: TGTGCCAGCAGTTCCCTTACAGGTTTGGGTCAGCCCCAGCATTTT. Amino acid sequence: CASSSLTGLGQPQHF. The chain has TRBV6-2 or TRBV6-3 and TRBJ1-5, with D maybe TRBD1 (5 bases). V lost 4 bases and J lost 6, with 16 bases in between. Per germline, CDR1 MNHEY and CDR2 SVGEGT. The CDR3 runs 15 residues.

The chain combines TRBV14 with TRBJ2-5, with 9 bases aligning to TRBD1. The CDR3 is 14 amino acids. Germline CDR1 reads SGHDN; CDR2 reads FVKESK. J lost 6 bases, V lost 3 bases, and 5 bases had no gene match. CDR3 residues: CASSQDRGWKTQYF. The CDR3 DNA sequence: TGTGCCAGCAGCCAGGACAGGGGTTGGAAGACCCAGTACTTC.

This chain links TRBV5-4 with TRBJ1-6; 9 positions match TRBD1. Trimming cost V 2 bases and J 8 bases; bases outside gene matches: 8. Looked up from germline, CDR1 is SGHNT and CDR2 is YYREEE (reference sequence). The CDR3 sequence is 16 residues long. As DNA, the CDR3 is TGTGCCAGCAGCTTACCTCCGGGACAGGGAGATTCACCCCTCCACTTT. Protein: CASSLPPGQGDSPLHF.

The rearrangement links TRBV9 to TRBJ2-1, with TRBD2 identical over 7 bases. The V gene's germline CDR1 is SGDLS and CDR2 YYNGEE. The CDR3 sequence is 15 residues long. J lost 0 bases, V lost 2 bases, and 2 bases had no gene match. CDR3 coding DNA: TGTGCCAGCAGCGTGGGGGGGACCTCCTACAATGAGCAGTTCTTC. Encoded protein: CASSVGGTSYNEQFF.

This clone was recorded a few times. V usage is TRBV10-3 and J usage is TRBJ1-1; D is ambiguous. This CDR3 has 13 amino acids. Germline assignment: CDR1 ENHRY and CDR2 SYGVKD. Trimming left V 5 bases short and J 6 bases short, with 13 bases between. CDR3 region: CAISSNGGAEAFF. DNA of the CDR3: TGTGCCATCAGTTCGAATGGAGGAGCTGAAGCTTTCTTT.

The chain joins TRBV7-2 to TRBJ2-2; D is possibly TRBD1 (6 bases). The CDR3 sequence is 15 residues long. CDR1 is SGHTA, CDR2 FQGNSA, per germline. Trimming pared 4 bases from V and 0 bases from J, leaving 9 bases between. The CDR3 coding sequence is TGTGCCAGCAGCTCTAGGGGGACGAACACCGGGGAGCTGTTTTTT. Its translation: CASSSRGTNTGELFF.

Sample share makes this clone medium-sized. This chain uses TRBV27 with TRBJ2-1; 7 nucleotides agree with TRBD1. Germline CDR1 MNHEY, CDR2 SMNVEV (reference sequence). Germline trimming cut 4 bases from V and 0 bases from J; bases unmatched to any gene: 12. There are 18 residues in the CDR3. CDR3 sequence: CASSSLSTGHGSYNEQFF. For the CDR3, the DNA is TGTGCCAGCAGTTCACTATCGACAGGGCACGGCTCCTACAATGAGCAGTTCTTC.

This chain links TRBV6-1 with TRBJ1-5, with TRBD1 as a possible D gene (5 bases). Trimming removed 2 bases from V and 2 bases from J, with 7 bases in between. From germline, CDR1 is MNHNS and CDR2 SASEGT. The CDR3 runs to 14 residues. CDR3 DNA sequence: TGTGCCAGCAGTGAACGCAGGGGCAATCAGCCCCAGCATTTT. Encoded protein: CASSERRGNQPQHF.

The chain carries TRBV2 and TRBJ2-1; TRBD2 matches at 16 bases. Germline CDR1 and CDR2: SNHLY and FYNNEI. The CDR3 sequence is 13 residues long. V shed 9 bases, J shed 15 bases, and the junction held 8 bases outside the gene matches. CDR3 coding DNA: TGTGCCAGTACCGGGACTAGCGGGGGGGCCTTGTTCTTC. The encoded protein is CASTGTSGGALFF.

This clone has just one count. CDR3 bases: TGTGCCAGCACCACCGCGGGGCCAGGGAAGCAAAACATTCAGTACTTC. The encoded protein is CASTTAGPGKQNIQYF. The chain links TRBV3-1 (or the pseudogene TRBV3-2) to TRBJ2-4, with a weak D call TRBD2 (6 bases). V lost 7 bases and J 5 bases, leaving 21 bases between the germline ends. This CDR3 has 16 amino acids. CDR1 LGHDT and CDR2 YNNKEL come from the germline V gene (reference sequence).

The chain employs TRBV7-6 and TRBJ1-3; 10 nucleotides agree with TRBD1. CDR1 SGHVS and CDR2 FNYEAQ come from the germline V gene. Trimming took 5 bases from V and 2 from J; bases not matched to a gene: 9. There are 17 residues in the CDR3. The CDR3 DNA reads TGTGCCAGCAGCATATCCGGGACAGGGGCGACTGGAAACACCATATATTTT. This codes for CASSISGTGATGNTIYF.

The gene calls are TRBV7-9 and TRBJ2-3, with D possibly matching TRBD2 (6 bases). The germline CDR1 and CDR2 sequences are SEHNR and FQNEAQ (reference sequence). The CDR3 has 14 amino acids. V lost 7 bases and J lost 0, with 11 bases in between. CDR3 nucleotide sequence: TGTGCCAGCACCCCCGGGGGTAGCACAGATACGCAGTATTTT. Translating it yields CASTPGGSTDTQYF.

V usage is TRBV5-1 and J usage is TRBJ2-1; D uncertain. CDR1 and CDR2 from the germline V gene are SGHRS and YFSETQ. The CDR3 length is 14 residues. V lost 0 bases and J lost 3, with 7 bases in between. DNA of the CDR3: TGCGCCAGCAGCTTGGAACAGAACTACAATGAGCAGTTCTTC. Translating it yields CASSLEQNYNEQFF.

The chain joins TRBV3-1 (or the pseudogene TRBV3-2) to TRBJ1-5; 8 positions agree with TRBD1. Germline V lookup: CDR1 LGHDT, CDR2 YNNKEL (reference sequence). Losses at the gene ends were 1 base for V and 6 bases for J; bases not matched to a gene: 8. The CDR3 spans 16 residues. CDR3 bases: TGTGCCAGCAGCCAAGGACGGACAGGGCCTTCTCAGCCCCAGCATTTT. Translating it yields CASSQGRTGPSQPQHF.

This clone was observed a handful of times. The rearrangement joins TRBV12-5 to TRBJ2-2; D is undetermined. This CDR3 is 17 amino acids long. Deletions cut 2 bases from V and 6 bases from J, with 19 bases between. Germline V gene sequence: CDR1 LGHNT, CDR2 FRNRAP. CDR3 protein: CASGLYPGPRSAGELFF. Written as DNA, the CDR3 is TGTGCTAGTGGTTTGTATCCGGGTCCTAGGTCTGCCGGGGAGCTGTTTTTT.

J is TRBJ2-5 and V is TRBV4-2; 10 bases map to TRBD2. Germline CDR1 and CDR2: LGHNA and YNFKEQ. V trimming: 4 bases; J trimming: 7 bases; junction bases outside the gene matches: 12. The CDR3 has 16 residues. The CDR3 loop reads CASSRPGLAAQGTQYF. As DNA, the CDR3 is TGTGCCAGCAGCCGCCCTGGACTAGCGGCTCAGGGGACCCAGTACTTC.

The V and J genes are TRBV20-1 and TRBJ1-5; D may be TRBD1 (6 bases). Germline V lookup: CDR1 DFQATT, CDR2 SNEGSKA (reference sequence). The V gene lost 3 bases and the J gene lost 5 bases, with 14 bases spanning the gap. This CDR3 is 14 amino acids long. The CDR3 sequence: CSASIPRGDQPQHF. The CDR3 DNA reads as TGCAGTGCTAGTATCCCCAGGGGAGATCAGCCCCAGCATTTT.

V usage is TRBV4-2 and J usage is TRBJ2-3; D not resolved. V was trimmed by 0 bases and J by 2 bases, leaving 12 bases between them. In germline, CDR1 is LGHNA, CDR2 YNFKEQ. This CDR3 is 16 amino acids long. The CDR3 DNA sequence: TGTGCCAGCAGCCAAGAGTACCCGCGTTACACAGATACGCAGTATTTT. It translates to CASSQEYPRYTDTQYF.

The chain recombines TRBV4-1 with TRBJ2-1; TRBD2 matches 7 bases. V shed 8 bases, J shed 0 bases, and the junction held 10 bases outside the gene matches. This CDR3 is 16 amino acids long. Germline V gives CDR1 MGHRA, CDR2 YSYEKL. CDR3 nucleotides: TGCGCCAGCGCACTGGGAGGGCCCTTCTCCTACAATGAGCAGTTCTTC. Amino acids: CASALGGPFSYNEQFF.

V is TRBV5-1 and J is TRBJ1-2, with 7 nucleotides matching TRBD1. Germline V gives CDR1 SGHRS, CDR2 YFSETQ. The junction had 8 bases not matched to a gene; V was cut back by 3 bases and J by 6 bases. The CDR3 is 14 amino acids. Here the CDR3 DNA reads TGCGCCAGCAGCTGGACCGGGACAGAGGATGGCTACACCTTC. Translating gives CASSWTGTEDGYTF.

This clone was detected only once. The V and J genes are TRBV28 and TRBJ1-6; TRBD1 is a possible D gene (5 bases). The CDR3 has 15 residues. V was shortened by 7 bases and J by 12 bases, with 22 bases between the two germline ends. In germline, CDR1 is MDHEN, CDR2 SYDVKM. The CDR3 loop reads CASNPPGGGGLPLHF. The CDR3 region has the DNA TGTGCCAGCAACCCCCCCGGGGGGGGAGGCCTACCCCTCCACTTT.